The text below deals with one T cell receptor beta chain. The antigen is undetermined. TCR beta CDR3 regions were amplified from RNA. The HTBI primer set served for first-round RT-PCR of the TCR CDR3. TCRdb called the multiplex PCR reads again in MiXCR, with one record for every CDR3 protein. The profile shows approximately 400,000 distinct CDR3 sequences, around 25% of them singletons. The CDR3 spans 14 residues. Germline CDR1 reads SGHAT; CDR2 reads FQNNGV. Trimming pared 0 bases from V and 2 bases from J, leaving 8 bases between. The sample originates from a study of T cells in Graves' hyperthyroidism and ophthalmopathy. Findings and limits, study-wide: The majority of expanded thyroid clonotypes above 0.001 also appeared in blood.

When ophthalmopathy did not progress within 18 months, Graves' hyperthyroidism was considered stable. Exclusions: uncontrolled infection, other autoimmune disease, pregnancy, lactation. The chain is built from TRBV11-2 and TRBJ2-7; D assignment may be TRBD1 or TRBD2 (5 bases each). The receptor was derived from a middle-aged man with Graves' hyperthyroidism. The sample taken for sequencing was blood. CDR3: CASSLDGGPYEQYF. DNA for the CDR3: TGTGCCAGCAGCTTAGATGGGGGTCCCTACGAGCAGTACTTC.